This T cell receptor (beta chain) was identified in a study of T cell responses to AZD1222 COVID-19 vaccine. Points from the study as a whole: CD4 TCRs linked to vaccination spanned spike, dominating at 160-218 and 743-854. Spike-specific TCR breadth and depth went up after people got two AZD1222 doses. Among those given AZD1222, only six or seven were seropositive at baseline. Clonal diversity was possibly underestimated, and the donors were mostly white British, with more females.

A remark on this clone: As yet, its antigen is unknown.

Libraries were prepared by immunoSEQ multiplex PCR; TCRdb keeps only in-frame clonotypes and omits some of them. The data hold 50,000 to 70,000 clones, with roughly 85% observed a single time. This CDR3 is built from 21 residues. V dropped 0 bases and J dropped 4 bases, with 26 bases sitting between them. In germline, CDR1 is KGHDR, CDR2 SFDVKD. The V call is TRBV24-1, the J call TRBJ2-2, with D perhaps given as TRBD1 or TRBD2 (5 bases each). The source material was peripheral blood, sampled on day 0 of MenACWY control vaccination. The sequence came from an adult in good health. As DNA, the CDR3 is TGTGCCACCAGTGATTTGAGGTACGGGGCAGGGCGTCTGGTCGGCACCGGGGAGCTGTTTTTT. Its protein is CATSDLRYGAGRLVGTGELFF.